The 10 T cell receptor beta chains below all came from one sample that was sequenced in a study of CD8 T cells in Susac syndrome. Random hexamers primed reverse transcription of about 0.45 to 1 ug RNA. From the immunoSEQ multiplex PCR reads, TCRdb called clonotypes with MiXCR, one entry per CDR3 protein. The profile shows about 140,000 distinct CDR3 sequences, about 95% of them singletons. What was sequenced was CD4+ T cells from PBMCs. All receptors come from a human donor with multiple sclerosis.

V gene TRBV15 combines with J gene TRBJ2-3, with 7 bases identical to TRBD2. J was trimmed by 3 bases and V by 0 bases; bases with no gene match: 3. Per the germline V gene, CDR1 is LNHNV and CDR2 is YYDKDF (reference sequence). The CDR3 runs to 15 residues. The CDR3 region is CATSRDWGGTDTQYF. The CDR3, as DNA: TGTGCCACCAGCAGAGATTGGGGGGGAACAGATACGCAGTATTTT.

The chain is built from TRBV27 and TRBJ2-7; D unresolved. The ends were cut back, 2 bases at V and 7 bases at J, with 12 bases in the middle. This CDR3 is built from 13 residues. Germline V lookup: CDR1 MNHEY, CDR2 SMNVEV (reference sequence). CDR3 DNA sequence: TGTGCCAGCAGTTTAAGCCCCCAGGTGGAGCAGTACTTC. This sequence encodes CASSLSPQVEQYF.

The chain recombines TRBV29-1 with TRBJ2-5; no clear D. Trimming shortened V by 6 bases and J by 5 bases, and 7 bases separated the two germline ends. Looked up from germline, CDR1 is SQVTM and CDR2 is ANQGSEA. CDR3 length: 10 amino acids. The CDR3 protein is CSVKTETQYF. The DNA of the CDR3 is TGCAGCGTGAAGACGGAGACCCAGTACTTC.

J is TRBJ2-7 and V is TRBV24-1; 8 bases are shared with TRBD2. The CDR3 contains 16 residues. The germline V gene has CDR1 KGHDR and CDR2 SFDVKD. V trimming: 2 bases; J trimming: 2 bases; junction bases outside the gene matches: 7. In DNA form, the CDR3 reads TGTGCCACCAGTGATTATAAAGCGGGGGAGACCTACGAGCAGTACTTC. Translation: CATSDYKAGETYEQYF.

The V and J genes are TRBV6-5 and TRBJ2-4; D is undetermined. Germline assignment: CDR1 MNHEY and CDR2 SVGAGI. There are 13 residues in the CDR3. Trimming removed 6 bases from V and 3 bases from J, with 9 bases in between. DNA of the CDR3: TGTGCCAGCAGCCCGGGTAACAAAAACATTCAGTACTTC. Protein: CASSPGNKNIQYF.

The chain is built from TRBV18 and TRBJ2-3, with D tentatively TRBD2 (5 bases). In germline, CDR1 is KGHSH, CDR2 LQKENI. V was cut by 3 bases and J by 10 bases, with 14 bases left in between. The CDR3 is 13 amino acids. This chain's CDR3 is CASSPSRDGPQYF. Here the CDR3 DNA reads TGTGCCAGCTCACCGAGCCGGGATGGGCCGCAGTATTTT.

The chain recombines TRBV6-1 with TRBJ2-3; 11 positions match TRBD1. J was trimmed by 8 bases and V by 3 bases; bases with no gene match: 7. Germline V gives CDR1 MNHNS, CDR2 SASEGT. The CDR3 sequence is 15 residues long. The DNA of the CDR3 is TGTGCCAGCAGTGAGAGGACAGGGGGCTTCGGTACGCAGTATTTT. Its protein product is CASSERTGGFGTQYF.

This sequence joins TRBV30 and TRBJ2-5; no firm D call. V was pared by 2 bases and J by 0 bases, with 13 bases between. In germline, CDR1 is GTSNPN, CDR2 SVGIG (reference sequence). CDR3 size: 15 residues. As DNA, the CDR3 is TGTGCCTGGAGTCTTGGACCCTTACACCAAGAGACCCAGTACTTC. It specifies CAWSLGPLHQETQYF.

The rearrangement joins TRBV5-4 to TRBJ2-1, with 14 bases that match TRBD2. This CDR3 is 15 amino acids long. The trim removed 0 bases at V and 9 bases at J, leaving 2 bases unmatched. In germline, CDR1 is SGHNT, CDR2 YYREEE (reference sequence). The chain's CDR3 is CASSLVGLAGGEQFF. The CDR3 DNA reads TGTGCCAGCAGCTTGGTAGGACTAGCGGGGGGTGAGCAGTTCTTC.

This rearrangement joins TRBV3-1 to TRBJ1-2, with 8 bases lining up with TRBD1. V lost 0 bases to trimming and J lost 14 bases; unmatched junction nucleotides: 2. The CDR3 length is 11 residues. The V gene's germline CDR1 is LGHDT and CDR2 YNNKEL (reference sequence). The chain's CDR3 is CASSQEDRVTF. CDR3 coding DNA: TGTGCCAGCAGCCAAGAGGACAGGGTGACCTTC.